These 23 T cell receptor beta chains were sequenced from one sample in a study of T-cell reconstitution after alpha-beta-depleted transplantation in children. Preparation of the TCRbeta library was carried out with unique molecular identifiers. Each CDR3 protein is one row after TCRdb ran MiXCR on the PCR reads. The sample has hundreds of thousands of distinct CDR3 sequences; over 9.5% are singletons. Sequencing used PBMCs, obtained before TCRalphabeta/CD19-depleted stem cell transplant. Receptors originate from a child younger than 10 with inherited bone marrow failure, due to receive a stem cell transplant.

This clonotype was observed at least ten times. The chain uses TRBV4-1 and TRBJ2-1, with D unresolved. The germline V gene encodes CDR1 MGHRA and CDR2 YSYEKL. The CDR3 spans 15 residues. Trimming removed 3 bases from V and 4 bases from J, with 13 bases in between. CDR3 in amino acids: CASSQLTSRYNEQFF. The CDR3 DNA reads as TGCGCCAGCAGCCAGTTAACCTCTAGATACAATGAGCAGTTCTTC.

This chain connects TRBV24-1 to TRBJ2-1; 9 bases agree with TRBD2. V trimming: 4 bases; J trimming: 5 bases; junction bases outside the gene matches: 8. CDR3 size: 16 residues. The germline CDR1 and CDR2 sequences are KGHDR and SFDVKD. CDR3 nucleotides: TGTGCCACCAGTGAGTACGGGACTAGCCGAAACAATGAGCAGTTCTTC. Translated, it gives CATSEYGTSRNNEQFF.

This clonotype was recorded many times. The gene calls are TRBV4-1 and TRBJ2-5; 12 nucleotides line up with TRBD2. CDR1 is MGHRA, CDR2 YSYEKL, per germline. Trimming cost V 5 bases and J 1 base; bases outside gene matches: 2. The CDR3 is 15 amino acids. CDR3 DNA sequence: TGCGCCAGCAGCAAGACTAGCGGGAGCCAAGAGACCCAGTACTTC. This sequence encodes CASSKTSGSQETQYF.

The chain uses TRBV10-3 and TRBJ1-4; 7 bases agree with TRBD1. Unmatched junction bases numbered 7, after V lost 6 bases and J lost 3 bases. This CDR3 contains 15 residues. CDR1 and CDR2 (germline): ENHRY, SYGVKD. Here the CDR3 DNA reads TGTGCCATCAGGGGGACAGCGGATTCTAATGAAAAACTGTTTTTT. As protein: CAIRGTADSNEKLFF.

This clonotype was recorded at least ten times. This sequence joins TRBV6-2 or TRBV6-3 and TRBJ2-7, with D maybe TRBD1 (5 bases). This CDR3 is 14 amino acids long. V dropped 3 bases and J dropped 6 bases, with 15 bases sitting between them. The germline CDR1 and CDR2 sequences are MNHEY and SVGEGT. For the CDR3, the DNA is TGTGCCAGCAGTTATTACAGGCTACCTACCGAGCAGTACTTC. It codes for CASSYYRLPTEQYF.

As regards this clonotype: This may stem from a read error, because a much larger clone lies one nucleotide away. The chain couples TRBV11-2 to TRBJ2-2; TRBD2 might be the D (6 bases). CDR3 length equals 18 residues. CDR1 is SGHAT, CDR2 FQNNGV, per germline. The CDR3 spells CASSPGWGLATNTGGLFF. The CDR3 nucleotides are TGTGCCAGCAGCCCGGGATGGGGGTTGGCGACGAACACCGGGGGGCTGTTTTTT.

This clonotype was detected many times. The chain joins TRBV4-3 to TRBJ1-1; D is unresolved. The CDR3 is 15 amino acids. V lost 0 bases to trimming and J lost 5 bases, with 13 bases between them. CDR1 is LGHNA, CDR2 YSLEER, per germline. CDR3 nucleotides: TGCGCCAGCAGCCAAGACCTCTCGGCCGGGACTGAAGCTTTCTTT. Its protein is CASSQDLSAGTEAFF.

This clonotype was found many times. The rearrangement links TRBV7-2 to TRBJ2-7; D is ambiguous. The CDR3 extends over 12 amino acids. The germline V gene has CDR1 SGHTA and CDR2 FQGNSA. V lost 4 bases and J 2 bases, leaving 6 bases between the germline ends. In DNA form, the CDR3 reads TGTGCCAGCAGCTCCTGGCCCTACGAGCAGTACTTC. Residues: CASSSWPYEQYF.

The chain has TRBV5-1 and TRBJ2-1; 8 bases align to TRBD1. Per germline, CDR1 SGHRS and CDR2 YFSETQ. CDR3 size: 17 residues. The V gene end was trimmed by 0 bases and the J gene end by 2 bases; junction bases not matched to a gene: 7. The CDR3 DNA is TGCGCCAGCAGCTTGGACTGGACCAGGGGGCCCTACAATGAGCAGTTCTTC. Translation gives CASSLDWTRGPYNEQFF.

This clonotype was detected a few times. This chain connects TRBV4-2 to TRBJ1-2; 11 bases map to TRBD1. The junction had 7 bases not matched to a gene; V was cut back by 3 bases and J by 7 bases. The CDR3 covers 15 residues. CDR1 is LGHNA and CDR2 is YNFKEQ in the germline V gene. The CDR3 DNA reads TGTGCCAGCAGCCAGGCGGGGGACAGGGGGTCTGGCTACACCTTC. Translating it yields CASSQAGDRGSGYTF.

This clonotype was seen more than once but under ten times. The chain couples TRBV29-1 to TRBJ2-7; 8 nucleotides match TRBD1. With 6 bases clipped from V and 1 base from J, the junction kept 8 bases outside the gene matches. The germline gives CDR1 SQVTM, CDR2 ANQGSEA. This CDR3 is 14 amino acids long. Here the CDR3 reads CSVPGTGDSYEQYF. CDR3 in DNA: TGCAGCGTACCCGGGACAGGCGATTCCTACGAGCAGTACTTC.

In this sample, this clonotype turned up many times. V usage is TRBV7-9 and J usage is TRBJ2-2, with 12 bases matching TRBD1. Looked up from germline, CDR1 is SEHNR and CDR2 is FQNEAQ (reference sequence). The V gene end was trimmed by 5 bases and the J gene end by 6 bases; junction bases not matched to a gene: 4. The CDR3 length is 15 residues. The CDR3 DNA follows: TGTGCCAGCAGCGCGGGACAGGGGGCCGCCGGGGAGCTGTTTTTT. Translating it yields CASSAGQGAAGELFF.

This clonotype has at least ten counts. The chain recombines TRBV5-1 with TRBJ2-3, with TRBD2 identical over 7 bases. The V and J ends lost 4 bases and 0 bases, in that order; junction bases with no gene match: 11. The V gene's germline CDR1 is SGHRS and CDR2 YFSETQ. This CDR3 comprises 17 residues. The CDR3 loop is CASSPPTSSGSTDTQYF. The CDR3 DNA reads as TGCGCCAGCAGCCCCCCTACGAGTAGCGGGAGCACAGATACGCAGTATTTT. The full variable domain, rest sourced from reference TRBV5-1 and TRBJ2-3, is KAGVTQTPRYLIKTRGQQVTLSCSPISGHRSVSWYQQTPGQGLQFLFEYFSETQRNKGNFPGRFSGRQFSNSRSEMNVSTLELGDSALYLCASSPPTSSGSTDTQYFGPGTRLTVL.

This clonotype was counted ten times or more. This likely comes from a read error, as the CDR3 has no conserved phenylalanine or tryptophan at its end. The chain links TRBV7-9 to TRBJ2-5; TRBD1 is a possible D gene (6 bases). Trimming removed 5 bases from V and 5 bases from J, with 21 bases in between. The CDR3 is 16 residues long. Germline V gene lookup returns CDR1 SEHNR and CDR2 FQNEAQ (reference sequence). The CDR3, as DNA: TGTGCCAGCAGCGCCACCTGGGACACCCCCGGGGAGACCCAGTACTCC. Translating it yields CASSATWDTPGETQYS.

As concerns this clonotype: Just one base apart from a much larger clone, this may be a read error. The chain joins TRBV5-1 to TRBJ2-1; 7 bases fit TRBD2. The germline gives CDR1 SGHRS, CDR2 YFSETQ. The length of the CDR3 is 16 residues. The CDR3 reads CASSPPHPGGVNEQLF. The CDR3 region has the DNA TGCGCCAGCAGCCCACCCCATCCGGGAGGCGTTAATGAGCAGCTCTTC. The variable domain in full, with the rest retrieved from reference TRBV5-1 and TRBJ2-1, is KAGVTQTPRYLIKTRGQQVTLSCSPISGHRSVSWYQQTPGQGLQFLFEYFSETQRNKGNFPGRFSGRQFSNSRSEMNVSTLELGDSALYLCASSPPHPGGVNEQLFGPGTRLTVL.

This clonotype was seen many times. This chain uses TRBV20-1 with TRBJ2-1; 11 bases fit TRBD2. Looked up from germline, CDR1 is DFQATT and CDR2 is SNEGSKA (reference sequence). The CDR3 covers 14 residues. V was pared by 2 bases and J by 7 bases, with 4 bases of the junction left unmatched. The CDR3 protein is CSARILAGANEQFF. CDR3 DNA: TGCAGTGCTAGAATACTAGCGGGAGCAAATGAGCAGTTCTTC.

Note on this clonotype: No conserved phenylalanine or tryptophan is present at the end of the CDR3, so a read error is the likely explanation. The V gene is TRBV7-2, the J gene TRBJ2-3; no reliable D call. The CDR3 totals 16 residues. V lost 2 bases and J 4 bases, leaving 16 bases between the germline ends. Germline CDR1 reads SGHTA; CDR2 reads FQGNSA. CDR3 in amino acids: CASSLTAIGIPDTQYL. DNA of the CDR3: TGTGCCAGCAGCTTAACGGCGATTGGTATACCAGATACGCAGTATTTG.

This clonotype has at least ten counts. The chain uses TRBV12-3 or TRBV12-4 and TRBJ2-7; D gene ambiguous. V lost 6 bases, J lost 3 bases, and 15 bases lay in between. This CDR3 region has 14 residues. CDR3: CASSPSLRYYEQYF. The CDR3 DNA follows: TGTGCCAGCAGCCCCAGCCTGAGGTACTACGAGCAGTACTTC.

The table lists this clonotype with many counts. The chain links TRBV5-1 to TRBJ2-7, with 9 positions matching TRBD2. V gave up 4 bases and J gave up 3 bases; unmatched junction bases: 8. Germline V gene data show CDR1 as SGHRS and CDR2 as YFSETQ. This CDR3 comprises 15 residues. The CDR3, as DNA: TGCGCCAGCAGCCCGCGGGCTAGCGGGAACTACGAGCAGTACTTC. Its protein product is CASSPRASGNYEQYF.

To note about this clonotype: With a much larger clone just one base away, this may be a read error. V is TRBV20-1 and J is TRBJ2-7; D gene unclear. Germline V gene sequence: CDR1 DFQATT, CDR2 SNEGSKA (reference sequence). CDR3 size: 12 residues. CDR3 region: CSAPGRSNEQYF. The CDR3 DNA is TGCAGTGCCCCCGGCCGCTCCAACGAGCAGTACTTC.

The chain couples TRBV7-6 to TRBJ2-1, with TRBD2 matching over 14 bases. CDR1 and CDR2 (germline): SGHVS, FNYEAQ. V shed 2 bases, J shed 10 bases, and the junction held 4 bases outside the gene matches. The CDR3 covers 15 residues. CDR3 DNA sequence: TGTGCCAGCAGCTTAACGGGACTAGCGGGAGCCGAGCAGTTCTTC. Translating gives CASSLTGLAGAEQFF.

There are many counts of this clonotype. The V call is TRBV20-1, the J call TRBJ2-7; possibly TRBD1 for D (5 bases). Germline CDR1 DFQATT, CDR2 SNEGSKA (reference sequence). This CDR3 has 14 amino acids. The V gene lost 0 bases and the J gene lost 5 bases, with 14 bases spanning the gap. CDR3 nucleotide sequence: TGCAGTGCTAGAGATTTGGGGCAGGGCCACGAGCAGTACTTC. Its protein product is CSARDLGQGHEQYF.

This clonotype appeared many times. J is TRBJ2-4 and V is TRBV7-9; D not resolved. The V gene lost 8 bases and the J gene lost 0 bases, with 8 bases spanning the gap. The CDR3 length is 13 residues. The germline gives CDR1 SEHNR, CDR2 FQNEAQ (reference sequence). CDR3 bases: TGTGCCAGCGGCCTCGGAGCCAAAAACATTCAGTACTTC. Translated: CASGLGAKNIQYF. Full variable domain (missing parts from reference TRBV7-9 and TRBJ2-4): DTGVSQNPRHKITKRGQNVTFRCDPISEHNRLYWYRQTLGQGPEFLTYFQNEAQLEKSRLLSDRFSAERPKGSFSTLEIQRTEQGDSAMYLCASGLGAKNIQYFGAGTRLSVL.